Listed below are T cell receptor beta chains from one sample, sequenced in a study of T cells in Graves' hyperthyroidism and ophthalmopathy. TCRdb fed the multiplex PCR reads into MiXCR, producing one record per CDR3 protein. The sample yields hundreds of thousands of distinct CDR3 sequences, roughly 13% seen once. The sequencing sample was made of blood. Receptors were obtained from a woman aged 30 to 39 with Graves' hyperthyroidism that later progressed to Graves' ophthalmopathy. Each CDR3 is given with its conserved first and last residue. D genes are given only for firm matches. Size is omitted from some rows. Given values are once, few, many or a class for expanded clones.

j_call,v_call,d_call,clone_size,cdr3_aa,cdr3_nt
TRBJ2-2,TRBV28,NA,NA,CASSDPIGGQSAGELFF,TGTGCCAGCAGTGATCCGATCGGGGGGCAGTCTGCCGGGGAGCTGTTTTTT
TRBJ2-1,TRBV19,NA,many,CASSSRLSEQFF,TGTGCCAGTAGTTCCCGGTTGTCTGAGCAGTTCTTC
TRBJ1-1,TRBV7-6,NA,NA,CASSLGGLMSTEAFF,TGTGCCAGCAGCTTAGGGGGGCTCATGAGCACTGAAGCTTTCTTT
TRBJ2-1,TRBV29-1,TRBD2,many,CSVRLAGGIHEQFF,TGCAGCGTTAGACTAGCGGGAGGTATCCATGAGCAGTTCTTC
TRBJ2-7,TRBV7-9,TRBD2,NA,CASSPGLAGVSEQYF,TGTGCCAGCAGCCCAGGACTAGCGGGAGTGTCTGAGCAGTACTTC
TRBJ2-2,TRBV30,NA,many,CAWSERLAGELFF,TGTGCCTGGAGTGAAAGGTTGGCCGGGGAGCTGTTTTTT
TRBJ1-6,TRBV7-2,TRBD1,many,CASSDDRGNYSPLHF,TGTGCCAGCAGCGACGACAGGGGTAATTATTCACCCCTCCACTTT
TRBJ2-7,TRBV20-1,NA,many,CSARDPPRGEQYF,TGCAGTGCTAGAGACCCCCCGCGGGGCGAGCAGTACTTC
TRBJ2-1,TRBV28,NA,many,CASSISLNNEQFF,TGTGCCAGCAGTATATCCCTCAACAATGAGCAGTTCTTC
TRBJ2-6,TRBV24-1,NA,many,CATSDGVRSGANVLTF,TGTGCCACCAGTGATGGAGTGAGATCTGGGGCCAACGTCCTGACTTTC
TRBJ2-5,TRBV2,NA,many,CASRVGSETQYF,TGTGCCAGCCGGGTTGGCTCAGAGACCCAGTACTTC
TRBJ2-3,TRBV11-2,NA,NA,CASSQVAIRHTQYF,TGTGCCAGCAGCCAGGTGGCGATTCGGCATACGCAGTATTTT
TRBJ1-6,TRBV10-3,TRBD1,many,CAIRGTDNSPLHF,TGTGCCATCCGTGGGACAGATAATTCACCCCTCCACTTT
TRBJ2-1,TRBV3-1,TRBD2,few,CASSQAAGAINEQFF,TGTGCCAGCAGCCAAGCGGCGGGAGCCATCAATGAGCAGTTCTTC
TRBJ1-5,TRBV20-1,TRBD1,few,CMTGSADQPQHF,TGCATGACAGGGTCGGCGGATCAGCCCCAGCATTTT
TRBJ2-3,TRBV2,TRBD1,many,CASSEAGTDTDTQYF,TGTGCCAGCAGCGAAGCCGGGACAGACACAGATACGCAGTATTTT
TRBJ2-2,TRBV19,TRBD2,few,CASRRLAVTGELFF,TGTGCCAGTAGAAGGCTAGCGGTAACCGGGGAGCTGTTTTTT
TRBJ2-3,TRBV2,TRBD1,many,CASSVGQASTDTQYF,TGTGCCAGCAGTGTGGGACAGGCTAGCACAGATACGCAGTATTTT
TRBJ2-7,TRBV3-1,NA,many,CASSPGRGPTLDEQYF,TGTGCCAGCAGCCCTGGCCGGGGGCCAACACTCGACGAGCAGTACTTC
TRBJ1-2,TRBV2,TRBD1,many,CASSGQGSYGYTF,TGTGCCAGCAGTGGACAGGGTTCATATGGCTACACCTTC
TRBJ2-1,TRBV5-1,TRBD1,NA,CASSSQGFGNNEQFF,TGCGCCAGCAGTTCACAGGGGTTCGGTAACAATGAGCAGTTCTTC
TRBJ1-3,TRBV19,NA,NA,CASRDYPSSGNTIYF,TGTGCCAGTAGGGACTACCCGAGCTCTGGAAACACCATATATTTT
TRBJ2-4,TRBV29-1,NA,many,CSVTRGGAKNIQYF,TGCAGCGTGACCCGGGGCGGAGCCAAAAACATTCAGTACTTC
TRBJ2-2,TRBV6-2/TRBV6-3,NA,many,CASSYYDTGELFF,TGTGCCAGCAGTTACTATGACACCGGGGAGCTGTTTTTT
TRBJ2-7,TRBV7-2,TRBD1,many,CASSLGLDRVSYEQYF,TGTGCCAGCAGCTTAGGACTTGACAGGGTCTCCTACGAGCAGTACTTC
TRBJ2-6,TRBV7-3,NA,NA,CASSQEKQGKGANVLTF,TGTGCCAGCAGCCAAGAGAAGCAGGGGAAAGGGGCCAACGTCCTGACTTTC
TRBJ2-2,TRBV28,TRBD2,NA,CASIQLAGTGELFF,TGTGCCAGCATCCAACTAGCGGGGACCGGGGAGCTGTTTTTT
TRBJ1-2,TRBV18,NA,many,CASSPGRMYGYTF,TGTGCCAGCTCACCGGGACGGATGTATGGCTACACCTTC
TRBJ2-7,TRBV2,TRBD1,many,CASSGQGSEQYF,TGTGCCAGCAGTGGACAGGGAAGCGAGCAGTACTTC
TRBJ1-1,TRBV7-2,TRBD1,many,CASSPQGANTEAFF,TGTGCCAGCAGCCCGCAGGGGGCGAACACTGAAGCTTTCTTT
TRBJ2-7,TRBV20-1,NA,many,CSAETGSSYEQYF,TGCAGTGCTGAGACAGGTAGCTCCTACGAGCAGTACTTC
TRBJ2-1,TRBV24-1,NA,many,CATSGQGSYNEQFF,TGTGCCACCAGTGGCCAGGGGTCCTACAATGAGCAGTTCTTC
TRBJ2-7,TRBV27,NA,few,CASSLSQINPYEQYF,TGTGCCAGCAGTTTATCGCAGATTAATCCCTACGAGCAGTACTTC
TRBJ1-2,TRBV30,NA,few,CAWSGYPLHGYTF,TGTGCCTGGAGTGGGTATCCACTCCATGGCTACACCTTC
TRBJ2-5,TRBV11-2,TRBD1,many,CASSPRQGAETQYF,TGTGCCAGCAGCCCTCGACAGGGCGCCGAGACCCAGTACTTC
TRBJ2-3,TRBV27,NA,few,CASSFSRFLDTQYF,TGTGCCAGCAGTTTTAGTAGGTTTCTTGATACGCAGTATTTT
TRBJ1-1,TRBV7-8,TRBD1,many,CASSSKTGGPEAFF,TGTGCCAGCAGCTCCAAAACAGGGGGCCCTGAAGCTTTCTTT
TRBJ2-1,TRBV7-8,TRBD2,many,CASSLVASGSDHEQFF,TGTGCCAGCAGCTTAGTGGCTAGCGGGAGTGACCATGAGCAGTTCTTC
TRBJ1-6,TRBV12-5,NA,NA,CASGFGGNSPLHF,TGTGCTAGTGGTTTCGGTGGCAATTCACCCCTCCACTTT
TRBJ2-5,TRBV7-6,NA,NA,CASSHSQGAQYF,TGTGCCAGCAGCCACAGCCAGGGTGCACAGTACTTC
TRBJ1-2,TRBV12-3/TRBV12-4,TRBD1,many,CASGLRDRGYGYTF,TGTGCCAGCGGACTACGGGACAGGGGTTATGGCTACACCTTC
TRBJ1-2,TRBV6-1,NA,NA,CASSRREVGWSNYGYTF,TGTGCCAGCAGCCGCCGGGAGGTGGGCTGGTCTAACTATGGCTACACCTTC
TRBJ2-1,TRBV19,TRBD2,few,CASVLAGGGGNERFF,TGTGCCAGCGTCCTGGCGGGAGGAGGTGGCAATGAGCGGTTCTTC
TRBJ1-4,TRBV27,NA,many,CASSHQGRTNEKLFF,TGTGCCAGCAGTCACCAGGGGCGGACTAATGAAAAACTGTTTTTT
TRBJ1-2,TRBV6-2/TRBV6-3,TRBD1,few,CASSPPGTGGGYTF,TGTGCCAGCAGCCCTCCCGGGACAGGGGGTGGCTACACCTTC
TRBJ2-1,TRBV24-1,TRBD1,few,CATQTGTGDNEQFF,TGTGCCACCCAGACCGGGACAGGGGACAATGAGCAGTTCTTC
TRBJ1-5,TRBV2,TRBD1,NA,CASRNTTGANQPQHF,TGTGCCAGCAGAAATACGACAGGGGCCAATCAGCCCCAGCATTTT
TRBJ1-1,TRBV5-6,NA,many,CASRGWAENTEAFF,TGTGCCAGCAGGGGATGGGCGGAGAACACTGAAGCTTTCTTT
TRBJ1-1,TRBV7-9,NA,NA,CASSSQGFHTEAFF,TGTGCCAGCAGCTCCCAGGGATTTCACACTGAAGCTTTCTTT
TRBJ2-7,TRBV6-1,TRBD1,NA,CASRGQYVIEEQYF,TGTGCCAGCAGGGGACAGTATGTTATCGAGGAGCAGTACTTC
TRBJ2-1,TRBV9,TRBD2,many,CASSVGSGSSYNEQFF,TGTGCCAGCAGCGTAGGTAGCGGGAGCTCCTACAATGAGCAGTTCTTC
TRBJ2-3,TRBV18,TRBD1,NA,CASSPSTGDQDTQYF,TGTGCCAGCTCACCTTCGACAGGGGATCAAGATACGCAGTATTTT
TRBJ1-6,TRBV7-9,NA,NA,CASSSWVGGESPLHF,TGTGCCAGCAGCTCATGGGTTGGGGGGGAATCACCCCTCCACTTT
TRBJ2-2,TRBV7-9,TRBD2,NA,CASSSPLLLAGGRELFF,TGTGCCAGCAGCTCACCCCTCCTACTAGCGGGAGGTAGGGAGCTGTTTTTT
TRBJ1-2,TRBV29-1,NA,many,CSGWEYGYTF,TGCAGCGGCTGGGAGTATGGCTACACCTTC
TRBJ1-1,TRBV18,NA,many,CASSEAGPNTEAFF,TGTGCCAGCTCAGAGGCAGGACCAAACACTGAAGCTTTCTTT
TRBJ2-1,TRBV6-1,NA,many,CASNAWGASYNEQFF,TGTGCCAGCAACGCCTGGGGGGCCTCGTACAATGAGCAGTTCTTC
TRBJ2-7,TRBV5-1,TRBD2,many,CASRVRTSGNEQYF,TGCGCCAGCAGAGTCAGGACTAGCGGGAACGAGCAGTACTTC
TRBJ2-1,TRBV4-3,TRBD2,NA,CASSLTSDMSSYNEQFF,TGCGCCAGCAGCCTCACTAGCGACATGAGCTCCTACAATGAGCAGTTCTTC